A selection of T cell receptor beta chains follows, all from one sample in a study of blood T cell repertoires in COVID-19. Produced via immunoSEQ multiplex PCR; TCRdb's table is partial and in-frame only. The sample yields about 670,000 clones, 90% seen once. The sequenced material came from peripheral blood. The receptors shown here come from a woman aged 18 to 35 with acute or convalescent COVID-19. Each CDR3 is given with its conserved first and last residue. The order of the fields is clone size, J gene, V gene, D gene, CDR3 DNA, CDR3 protein. The D gene is left open where the match is weak. Clone size is shown for a subset of rows, as once, few, many or a class of expanded clone.

size: .
J: TRBJ1-1
V: TRBV11-2
D: .
DNA: TGTGCCAGCAGCTTAGGTGCAGGGACTGAAGCTTTCTTT
CDR3: CASSLGAGTEAFF

size: .
J: TRBJ1-5
V: TRBV6-6
D: .
DNA: TGTGCCACCTACGCAACAGGGTCCAATCAGCCCCAGCATTTT
CDR3: CATYATGSNQPQHF

size: .
J: TRBJ1-2
V: TRBV5-6
D: TRBD1
DNA: TGTGCCAGCAGCGCCGGGACAGGGTTCTTCTATGGCTACACCTTC
CDR3: CASSAGTGFFYGYTF

size: .
J: TRBJ1-5
V: TRBV2
D: TRBD1
DNA: TGTGCCAGCAGCGCAGGGGGCGAGGGCAATCAGCCCCAGCATTTT
CDR3: CASSAGGEGNQPQHF

size: .
J: TRBJ1-2
V: TRBV3-1/TRBV3-2
D: .
DNA: TGTGCCAGCAGCCAAGCCCTTGGGGGAGGTTTTTATGGCTACACCTTC
CDR3: CASSQALGGGFYGYTF

size: .
J: TRBJ1-5
V: TRBV28
D: .
DNA: TGTGCCAGCAGCCCAAACGACGACGGGAATCAGCCCCAGCATTTT
CDR3: CASSPNDDGNQPQHF

size: .
J: TRBJ2-3
V: TRBV9
D: TRBD2
DNA: TGTGCCAGCAGCGCGAAGACTAGCGGGGGGGTGTATACGCAGTATTTT
CDR3: CASSAKTSGGVYTQYF

size: .
J: TRBJ1-2
V: TRBV19
D: TRBD1
DNA: TGTGCCAGTAGTATAGTCAGGGGGACGAACTATGGCTACACCTTC
CDR3: CASSIVRGTNYGYTF

size: few
J: TRBJ2-7
V: TRBV7-9
D: TRBD1
DNA: TGTGCCAGCAGCTTAACCCCCTCAGGGGGCCTTGACCACGAGCAGTACTTC
CDR3: CASSLTPSGGLDHEQYF

size: .
J: TRBJ2-7
V: TRBV3-1/TRBV3-2
D: .
DNA: TGTGCCAGCAGCCAAGATACCGGTATACTGTACGAGCAGTACTTC
CDR3: CASSQDTGILYEQYF

size: .
J: TRBJ1-5
V: TRBV19
D: .
DNA: TGTGCCAGTCAACCGGGGGGGGTGTCCAATCAGCCCCAGCATTTT
CDR3: CASQPGGVSNQPQHF

size: .
J: TRBJ1-1
V: TRBV5-1
D: .
DNA: TGCGCCAGCAGCTTGGGGGGAGGAGGAAACACTGAAGCTTTCTTT
CDR3: CASSLGGGGNTEAFF

size: .
J: TRBJ2-7
V: TRBV20-1
D: .
DNA: TGCAGTGCTAGTGACAGCGCAAAATCCTACGAGCAGTACTTC
CDR3: CSASDSAKSYEQYF

size: .
J: TRBJ2-1
V: TRBV7-2
D: .
DNA: TGTGCCAGCTCTGCGGGCTTTTCCCCGAACAATGAGCAGTTCTTC
CDR3: CASSAGFSPNNEQFF

size: .
J: TRBJ2-2
V: TRBV13
D: .
DNA: TGTGCCAGCAGCTTAGTTTTTGAGGCCGGGGAGCTGTTTTTT
CDR3: CASSLVFEAGELFF

size: .
J: TRBJ1-1
V: TRBV11-2
D: .
DNA: TGTGCCAGCAGCTTAGGAGGACAGAAGGGCACTGAAGCTTTCTTT
CDR3: CASSLGGQKGTEAFF

size: once
J: TRBJ2-7
V: TRBV9
D: TRBD1
DNA: TGTGCCAGCAGCGAAGAGACAGGGCCTCTCTACGAGCAGTACTTC
CDR3: CASSEETGPLYEQYF

size: few
J: TRBJ1-4
V: TRBV18
D: .
DNA: TGTGCCAGCTCACTAATACGAGCAACTAATGAAAAACTGTTTTTT
CDR3: CASSLIRATNEKLFF

size: once
J: TRBJ2-2
V: TRBV30
D: .
DNA: TGTGCCTGGAGTACAGGGCGGATCGGGGAGCTGTTTTTT
CDR3: CAWSTGRIGELFF

size: .
J: TRBJ1-2
V: TRBV15
D: TRBD1
DNA: TGTGCCACCAGCAGAGGACAGGGCACGTACTACACCTTC
CDR3: CATSRGQGTYYTF

size: .
J: TRBJ1-6
V: TRBV12-5
D: .
DNA: TGTGCTAGTGGTTTCGGGGGAGGAAATTCACCCCTCCACTTT
CDR3: CASGFGGGNSPLHF

size: once
J: TRBJ2-5
V: TRBV9
D: .
DNA: TGTGCCAGCAGCGCTGGGACATCGGGGGAGACCCAGTACTTC
CDR3: CASSAGTSGETQYF

size: .
J: TRBJ2-3
V: TRBV25-1
D: TRBD1
DNA: TGTGCCAGCAGTGCAGGACAGGGGTTGACAGATACGCAGTATTTT
CDR3: CASSAGQGLTDTQYF

size: .
J: TRBJ2-7
V: TRBV7-2
D: .
DNA: TGTGCCAGCAGCTTGGACTTCTCCACACCCAGGGAGCAGTACTTC
CDR3: CASSLDFSTPREQYF

size: few
J: TRBJ1-2
V: TRBV21-1
D: .
DNA: TGTGCCAGCAGCGATACCGCGGGGATCATCTATGGCTACACCTTC
CDR3: CASSDTAGIIYGYTF

size: .
J: TRBJ2-2
V: TRBV2
D: TRBD1
DNA: TGTGCCAAGACAGGGGGTGGCGGGGAGCTGTTTTTT
CDR3: CAKTGGGGELFF

size: .
J: TRBJ1-2
V: TRBV5-1
D: TRBD1
DNA: TGCGCCAGCAGCCAACAGACAGGGGTCCACTATGGCTACACCTTC
CDR3: CASSQQTGVHYGYTF

size: .
J: TRBJ1-1
V: TRBV5-1
D: TRBD1
DNA: TGCGCCAGCCGGCGGACAGGGGAAACTGAAGCTTTCTTT
CDR3: CASRRTGETEAFF

size: .
J: TRBJ1-2
V: TRBV7-2
D: .
DNA: TGTGCCAGCAGCTTAGCTTGGGCCAGGGGAGATTATGGCTACACCTTC
CDR3: CASSLAWARGDYGYTF